Listed below are T cell receptor beta chains from one sample, sequenced in a study of T cell changes during pregnancy in multiple sclerosis. Clones were read by immunoSEQ multiplex PCR, and TCRdb kept only the in-frame ones, dropping some. The sample records about 59,000 clones, roughly 88% being singletons. The sample was peripheral blood, taken in the second trimester of pregnancy. These receptor sequences come from a female donor with multiple sclerosis, enrolled in a pregnancy study. Both conserved end residues are part of each CDR3. D genes are given only for firm matches. Rows may omit the clone size; those that give it use once, few, many or a size class.

j_gene,v_gene,abundance,d_gene,CDR3aa,CDR3nt
TRBJ2-7,TRBV21-1,-,-,CASSKVERDGAYEQYF,TGTGCCAGCAGCAAAGTGGAGCGGGATGGGGCCTACGAGCAGTACTTC
TRBJ1-5,TRBV7-2,once,-,CASSLAGDASNQPQHF,TGTGCCAGCAGCTTAGCGGGAGACGCTAGCAATCAGCCCCAGCATTTT
TRBJ2-5,TRBV6-5,once,TRBD2,CASSTLSGGLTQYF,TGTGCCAGCAGCACCCTTAGCGGGGGGCTTACCCAGTACTTC
TRBJ1-1,TRBV9,once,-,CASSRTRNTEAFF,TGTGCCAGCAGTCGTACTCGGAACACTGAAGCTTTCTTT
TRBJ1-4,TRBV6-6,-,TRBD1,CASSSGTGPTNEKLFF,TGTGCCAGCAGCTCCGGGACAGGTCCAACTAATGAAAAACTGTTTTTT
TRBJ1-1,TRBV4-2,-,-,CASSQGDQGREVRAFF,TGTGCCAGCAGCCAAGGGGATCAGGGGAGGGAGGTTAGAGCTTTCTTT
TRBJ2-7,TRBV29-1,-,TRBD1,CSAVPGTGPRGEQYF,TGCAGCGCCGTGCCCGGGACAGGGCCTCGGGGCGAGCAGTACTTC
TRBJ2-5,TRBV7-8,once,-,CASSWNTAVVKTQYF,TGTGCCAGCAGCTGGAACACGGCGGTGGTGAAGACCCAGTACTTC
TRBJ2-5,TRBV27,once,-,CASSPGDSEETQYF,TGTGCCAGCAGTCCCGGGGATTCAGAAGAGACCCAGTACTTC
TRBJ1-1,TRBV10-3,-,-,CAISESGLRMNTEAFF,TGTGCCATCAGTGAGTCGGGCCTAAGGATGAACACTGAAGCTTTCTTT
TRBJ2-5,TRBV7-2,-,-,CASSPSQQETQYF,TGTGCCAGCAGCCCCTCTCAGCAAGAGACCCAGTACTTC
TRBJ1-1,TRBV9,few,TRBD1,CASSPGGWAEAFF,TGTGCCAGCAGCCCAGGGGGGTGGGCTGAAGCTTTCTTT
TRBJ1-3,TRBV5-1,-,TRBD1,CASSREQGAGNTIYF,TGCGCCAGCAGCCGGGAACAGGGGGCTGGAAACACCATATATTTT
TRBJ2-5,TRBV4-1,once,-,CASSQGFLGGGNTKTQYF,TGCGCCAGCAGCCAAGGTTTTTTAGGGGGCGGGAACACCAAGACCCAGTACTTC
TRBJ2-1,TRBV7-9,-,-,CASSLGSYNEQFF,TGTGCCAGCAGCTTAGGTAGTTACAATGAGCAGTTCTTC
TRBJ1-3,TRBV7-2,-,-,CASSSQGNSGNTIYF,TGTGCCAGCAGCTCGCAGGGGAATAGTGGAAACACCATATATTTT
TRBJ2-4,TRBV28,once,-,CASSRNPGQVFVQYF,TGTGCCAGCAGTCGAAATCCGGGACAAGTTTTCGTTCAGTACTTC
TRBJ2-5,TRBV6-5,-,TRBD2,CASSPPGGVETQYF,TGTGCCAGCAGTCCCCCGGGGGGGGTTGAGACCCAGTACTTC
TRBJ2-1,TRBV30,-,-,CAWMLENGDGEQFF,TGTGCCTGGATGCTAGAAAACGGGGATGGAGAGCAGTTCTTC
TRBJ1-1,TRBV7-8,once,TRBD1,CASSIGTGVEAFF,TGTGCCAGCAGCATCGGGACAGGGGTCGAAGCTTTCTTT
TRBJ2-5,TRBV5-1,-,-,CASSLATRETQYF,TGCGCCAGCAGCTTGGCCACGCGGGAGACCCAGTACTTC
TRBJ1-2,TRBV7-2,-,-,CASSFETEYGYTF,TGTGCCAGCAGCTTCGAGACAGAATATGGCTACACCTTC
TRBJ1-1,TRBV19,-,-,CASSSNRVSTEAFF,TGTGCCAGTAGTTCTAACAGGGTTAGTACTGAAGCTTTCTTT
TRBJ1-5,TRBV30,-,-,CAWSAGMGDQPQHF,TGTGCCTGGAGTGCAGGGATGGGCGATCAGCCCCAGCATTTT